The subject of this entry is one TCR beta chain. Its antigen is unknown. An end of the junction does not agree with germline; a read error may underlie this. These data originate in a study of CD8 T cells in Susac syndrome. Study-wide results and caveats: Susac-specific public clones numbered about 15 in total CD8+ repertoires (and 4 or 5 in CD8+ TEMRA repertoires).

CD8+ and CD4+ T cells taken from blood had their TCR beta sequenced. TEMRA cells were FACS-enriched, while CD8+ and CD4+ T cells were negatively isolated. Roughly 0.45 to 1 ug RNA was reverse transcribed with random hexamers. The immunoSEQ assay covered 54 Vbeta and 13 Jbeta segments for CDR3. Each CDR3 protein is one row after TCRdb ran MiXCR on the immunoSEQ multiplex PCR reads. The profile shows around 80,000 distinct CDR3 sequences, around 94% of them singletons. This CDR3 contains 11 residues. The germline gives CDR1 MNHEY, CDR2 SVGAGI. The TCR sequence derives from a human donor with Susac syndrome. Sequenced sample: CD8+ T cells from PBMCs. This chain connects TRBV6-5 to TRBJ2-1, with 9 bases identical to TRBD2. The CDR3 is CASSSSGGLIF. CDR3 sequence (DNA): TGTGCCAGCAGTTCCAGCGGGGGGCTTATCTTC.